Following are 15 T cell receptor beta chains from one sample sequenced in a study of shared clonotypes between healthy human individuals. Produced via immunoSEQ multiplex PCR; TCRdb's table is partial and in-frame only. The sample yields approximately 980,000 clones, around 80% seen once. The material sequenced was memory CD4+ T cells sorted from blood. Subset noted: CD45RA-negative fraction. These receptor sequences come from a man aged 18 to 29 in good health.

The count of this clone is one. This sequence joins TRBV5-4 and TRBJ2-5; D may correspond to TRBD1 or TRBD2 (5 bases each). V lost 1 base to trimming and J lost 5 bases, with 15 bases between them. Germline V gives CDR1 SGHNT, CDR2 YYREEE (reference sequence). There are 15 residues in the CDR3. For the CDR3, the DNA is TGTGCCAGCAGCTTGACTCTGGGGGTCGGGGAGACCCAGTACTTC. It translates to CASSLTLGVGETQYF.

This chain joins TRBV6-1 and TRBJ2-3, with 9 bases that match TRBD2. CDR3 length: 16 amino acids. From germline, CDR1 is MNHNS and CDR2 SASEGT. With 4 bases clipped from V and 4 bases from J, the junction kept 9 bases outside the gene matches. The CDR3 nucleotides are TGTGCCAGCAGTGCCGAGAGCGGGGGGATCGCAGATACGCAGTATTTT. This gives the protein CASSAESGGIADTQYF.

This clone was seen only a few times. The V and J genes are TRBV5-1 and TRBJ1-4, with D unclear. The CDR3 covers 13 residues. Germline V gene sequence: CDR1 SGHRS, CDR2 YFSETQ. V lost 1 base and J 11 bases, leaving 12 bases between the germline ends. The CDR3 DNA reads TGCGCCAGCAGCTTGTCGGAGGGAGGCAAACTGTTTTTT. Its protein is CASSLSEGGKLFF.

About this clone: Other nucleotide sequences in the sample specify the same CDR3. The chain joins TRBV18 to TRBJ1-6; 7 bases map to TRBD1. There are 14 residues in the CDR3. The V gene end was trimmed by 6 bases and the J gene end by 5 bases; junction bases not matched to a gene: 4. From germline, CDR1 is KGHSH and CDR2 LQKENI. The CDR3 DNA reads TGTGCCAGCTCCCGGGACAGAGATAATTCACCCCTCCACTTT. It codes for CASSRDRDNSPLHF.

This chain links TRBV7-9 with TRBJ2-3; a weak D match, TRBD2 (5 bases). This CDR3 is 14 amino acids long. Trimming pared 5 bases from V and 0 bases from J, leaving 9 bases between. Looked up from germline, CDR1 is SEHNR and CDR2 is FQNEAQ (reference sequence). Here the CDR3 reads CASSRRISTDTQYF. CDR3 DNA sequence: TGTGCCAGCAGCAGGAGGATTAGCACAGATACGCAGTATTTT.

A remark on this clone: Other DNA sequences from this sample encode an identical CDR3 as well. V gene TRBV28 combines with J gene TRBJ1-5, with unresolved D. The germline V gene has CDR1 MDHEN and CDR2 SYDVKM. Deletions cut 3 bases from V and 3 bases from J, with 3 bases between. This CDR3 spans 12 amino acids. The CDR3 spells CASSFLNQPQHF. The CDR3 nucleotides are TGTGCCAGCAGTTTTCTCAATCAGCCCCAGCATTTT.

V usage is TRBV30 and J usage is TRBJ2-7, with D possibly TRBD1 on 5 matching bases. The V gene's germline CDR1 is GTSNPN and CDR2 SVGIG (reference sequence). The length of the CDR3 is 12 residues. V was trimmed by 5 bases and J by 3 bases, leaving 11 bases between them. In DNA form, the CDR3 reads TGTGCCTGGGGCACAGGTTTCTACGAGCAGTACTTC. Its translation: CAWGTGFYEQYF. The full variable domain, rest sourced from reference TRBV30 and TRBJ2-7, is SQTIHQWPATLVQPVGSPLSLECTVEGTSNPNLYWYRQAAGRGLQLLFYSVGIGQISSEVPQNLSASRPQDRQFILSSKKLLLSDSGFYLCAWGTGFYEQYFGPGTRLTVT.

In DNA form, the CDR3 reads TGTGCCAGCCTCACTGCCTCCGGACAGGGCTACGAGCAGTACTTC. Its protein is CASLTASGQGYEQYF. The chain combines TRBV28 with TRBJ2-7; 8 bases are shared with TRBD1. The CDR3 runs 15 residues. The trim removed 8 bases at V and 3 bases at J, leaving 12 bases unmatched. Germline CDR1 reads MDHEN; CDR2 reads SYDVKM.

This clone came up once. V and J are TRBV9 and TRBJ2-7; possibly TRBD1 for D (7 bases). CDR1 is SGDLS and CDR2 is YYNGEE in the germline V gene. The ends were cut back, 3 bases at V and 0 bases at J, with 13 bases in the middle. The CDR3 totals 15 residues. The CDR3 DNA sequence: TGTGCCAGCAGCGCGCGGGACAGCAGCTCCTACGAGCAGTACTTC. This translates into CASSARDSSSYEQYF. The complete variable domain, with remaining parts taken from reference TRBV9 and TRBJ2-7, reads DSGVTQTPKHLITATGQRVTLRCSPRSGDLSVYWYQQSLDQGLQFLIQYYNGEERAKGNILERFSAQQFPDLHSELNLSSLELGDSALYFCASSARDSSSYEQYFGPGTRLTVT.

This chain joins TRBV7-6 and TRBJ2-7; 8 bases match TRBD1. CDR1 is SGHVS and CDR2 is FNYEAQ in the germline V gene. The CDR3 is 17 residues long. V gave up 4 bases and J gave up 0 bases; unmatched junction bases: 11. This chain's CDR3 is CASSSGSRDRSSYEQYF. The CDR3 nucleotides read TGTGCCAGCAGCTCGGGATCCCGGGACAGGAGCTCCTACGAGCAGTACTTC.

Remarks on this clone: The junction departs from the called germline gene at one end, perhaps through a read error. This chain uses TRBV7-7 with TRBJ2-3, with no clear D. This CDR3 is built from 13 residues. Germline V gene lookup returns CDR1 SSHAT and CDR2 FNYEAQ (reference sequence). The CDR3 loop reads CASSPMRTDTQYF. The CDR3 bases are TGTGCTAGCAGCCCGATGCGCACAGATACGCAGTATTTT.

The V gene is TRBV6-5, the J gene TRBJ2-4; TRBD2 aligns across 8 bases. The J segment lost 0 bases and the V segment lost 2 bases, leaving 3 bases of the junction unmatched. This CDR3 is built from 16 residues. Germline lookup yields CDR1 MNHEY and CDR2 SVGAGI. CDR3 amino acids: CASSYRREGAKNIQYF. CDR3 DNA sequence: TGTGCCAGCAGTTACCGACGGGAGGGAGCCAAAAACATTCAGTACTTC.

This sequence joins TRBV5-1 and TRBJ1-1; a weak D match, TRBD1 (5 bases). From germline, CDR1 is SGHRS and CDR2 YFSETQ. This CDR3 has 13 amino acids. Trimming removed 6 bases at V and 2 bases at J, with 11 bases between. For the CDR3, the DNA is TGCGCCAGCAAGGGACCGATCAACACTGAAGCTTTCTTT. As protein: CASKGPINTEAFF.

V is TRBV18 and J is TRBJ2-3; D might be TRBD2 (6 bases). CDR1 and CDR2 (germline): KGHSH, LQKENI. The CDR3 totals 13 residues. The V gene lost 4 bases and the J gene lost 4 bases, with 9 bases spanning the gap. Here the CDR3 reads CASSLTSSDTQYF. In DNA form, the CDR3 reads TGTGCCAGCTCACTGACTAGTTCAGATACGCAGTATTTT.

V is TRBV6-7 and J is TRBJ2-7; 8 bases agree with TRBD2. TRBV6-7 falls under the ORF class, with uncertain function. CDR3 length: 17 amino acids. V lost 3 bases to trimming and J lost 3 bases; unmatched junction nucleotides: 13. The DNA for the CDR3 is TGTGCCAGCAGTTATGCCCGGGAGGGGAGGTCACACTACGAGCAGTACTTC. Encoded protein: CASSYAREGRSHYEQYF.